Listed below are T cell receptor beta chains from one sample, sequenced in a study of cytomegalovirus exposure and HLA in healthy donors. Libraries were prepared by immunoSEQ multiplex PCR; TCRdb keeps only in-frame clonotypes and omits some of them. The table records 130,000 or so clones, 84% of them present only once. Sequencing was carried out using PBMCs. The receptors come from a woman aged 18-30 years in good health and CMV-seropositive. CDR3s include the opening cysteine and the closing phenylalanine or tryptophan. The order of the fields is D gene, J gene, V gene, clone size, CDR3 DNA, CDR3 protein. D genes are given only for firm matches. Clone size is given for some rows only: seen once, a few or many times, or a class if the clone is expanded.

D: -
J: TRBJ2-3
V: TRBV30
size: -
DNA: TGTGCCTGGAGTGTACAATCAGGCACAGATACGCAGTATTTT
CDR3: CAWSVQSGTDTQYF

D: TRBD2
J: TRBJ2-3
V: TRBV6-1
size: -
DNA: TGTGCCAGCAGTGAACAGCGGGGGTTGGATACGCAGTATTTT
CDR3: CASSEQRGLDTQYF

D: -
J: TRBJ1-2
V: TRBV5-1
size: -
DNA: TGCGCCAGCAGCTTGTTCTCAGGGGACGATAACTATGGCTACACCTTC
CDR3: CASSLFSGDDNYGYTF

D: -
J: TRBJ1-1
V: TRBV4-1
size: few
DNA: TGCGCCAGCAGCCAAGGTTCCGGGATGAACACTGAAGCTTTCTTT
CDR3: CASSQGSGMNTEAFF

D: -
J: TRBJ1-1
V: TRBV7-9
size: -
DNA: TGTGCCAGCAGCTTACTGGACAAGTTCACTGAAGCTTTCTTT
CDR3: CASSLLDKFTEAFF

D: -
J: TRBJ2-3
V: TRBV6-1
size: -
DNA: TGTGCCAGCAGTGAGATTCCTAGCGATTTGGCGCAGTATTTT
CDR3: CASSEIPSDLAQYF

D: TRBD1
J: TRBJ2-7
V: TRBV11-1
size: -
DNA: TGTGCCAGCAGCCCCGGGACAGGGGTGGCCGAGCAGTACTTC
CDR3: CASSPGTGVAEQYF

D: TRBD1
J: TRBJ2-2
V: TRBV5-1
size: -
DNA: TGCGCCAGCAGCCTGGCTCAGGGGGCGAACACCGGGGAGCTGTTTTTT
CDR3: CASSLAQGANTGELFF

D: TRBD1
J: TRBJ1-1
V: TRBV15
size: -
DNA: TGTGCCACCAGCAGAAGGACAGGGGGCGGAAATGAAGCTTTCTTT
CDR3: CATSRRTGGGNEAFF

D: TRBD1
J: TRBJ2-1
V: TRBV29-1
size: -
DNA: TGCAGCGTTGTAGGACAGGGGGCCAGCTCCTACAATGAGCAGTTCTTC
CDR3: CSVVGQGASSYNEQFF

D: -
J: TRBJ2-7
V: TRBV28
size: -
DNA: TGTGCCAGCAGTCATGGGCCAATCCTCTCCTACGAGCAGTACTTC
CDR3: CASSHGPILSYEQYF

D: TRBD1
J: TRBJ2-1
V: TRBV14
size: -
DNA: TGTGCCAGCAGCCTGGGACAGGGGTACAATGAGCAGTTCTTC
CDR3: CASSLGQGYNEQFF

D: -
J: TRBJ2-3
V: TRBV27
size: -
DNA: TGTGCCAGCAGTTTAGGGAGAAGCACAGATACGCAGTATTTT
CDR3: CASSLGRSTDTQYF

D: TRBD1
J: TRBJ1-4
V: TRBV4-1
size: -
DNA: TGCGCCAGCAGCCAAGTACTACGACAGGGTAATGAAAAACTGTTTTTT
CDR3: CASSQVLRQGNEKLFF

D: TRBD1
J: TRBJ1-4
V: TRBV6-1
size: -
DNA: TGTGCCAGCAGTGAAGCGACAGGGTTTGCTGAAAAACTGTTTTTT
CDR3: CASSEATGFAEKLFF

D: -
J: TRBJ2-7
V: TRBV5-1
size: once
DNA: TGCGCCAGCAGCTTGCTTAGTGACGAGCAGTACTTC
CDR3: CASSLLSDEQYF

D: -
J: TRBJ2-3
V: TRBV4-2
size: -
DNA: TGTGCCAGCAGCCAAGATGGGGGGAGCACAGATACGCAGTATTTT
CDR3: CASSQDGGSTDTQYF

D: TRBD1
J: TRBJ2-2
V: TRBV11-2
size: -
DNA: TGTGCCAGCAGCTCCACCCGGGACAGGGTGCCTCGGGGCACCGGGGAGCTGTTTTTT
CDR3: CASSSTRDRVPRGTGELFF

D: TRBD1
J: TRBJ2-3
V: TRBV5-4
size: -
DNA: TGTGCCAGCAGCTCACCAACAGGGGAAGATACGCAGTATTTT
CDR3: CASSSPTGEDTQYF

D: TRBD1
J: TRBJ1-5
V: TRBV6-5
size: -
DNA: TGTGCCAGCAGAGGGACAGGAGGCAATCAGCCCCAGCATTTT
CDR3: CASRGTGGNQPQHF

D: -
J: TRBJ1-4
V: TRBV18
size: -
DNA: TGTGCCAGCTCACCACTCATCTCAGATGAAAAACTGTTTTTT
CDR3: CASSPLISDEKLFF

D: -
J: TRBJ2-1
V: TRBV7-3
size: few
DNA: TGTGCCAGCAGCCTCCCGGGACTCGGCATCGGGCAGTTCTTC
CDR3: CASSLPGLGIGQFF

D: -
J: TRBJ1-6
V: TRBV1
size: once
DNA: TGCACCAGCAGCCAGGGGAGTTCACCCCTCCACTTT
CDR3: CTSSQGSSPLHF

D: -
J: TRBJ2-2
V: TRBV7-9
size: once
DNA: TGTTCCAGCAGCTTAAAAGTTGGGGAGCTGTTTTTT
CDR3: CSSSLKVGELFF

D: -
J: TRBJ2-5
V: TRBV25-1
size: -
DNA: TGTGCCAGCAGTGGTACCGGGACTCAAGAGACCCAGTACTTC
CDR3: CASSGTGTQETQYF

D: TRBD2
J: TRBJ2-1
V: TRBV6-5
size: -
DNA: TGTGCCAGCAGTCAATCTAGCGGGGGAATGGAAGAGCAGTTCTTC
CDR3: CASSQSSGGMEEQFF

D: TRBD1
J: TRBJ2-1
V: TRBV29-1
size: -
DNA: TGCAGCGTCGATACAGGGGGTGGGAATGAGCAGTTCTTC
CDR3: CSVDTGGGNEQFF

D: -
J: TRBJ2-5
V: TRBV12-2
size: -
DNA: TGTGCAAGTCGCTTAACCTGGGACAGGGGTCAAGAGACCCAGTACTTC
CDR3: CASRLTWDRGQETQYF

D: -
J: TRBJ1-2
V: TRBV30
size: few
DNA: TGTGCCTGGAGCGCCGGCGGGGATGGCTGCACCTTC
CDR3: CAWSAGGDGCTF

D: TRBD2
J: TRBJ2-5
V: TRBV5-4
size: -
DNA: TGTGCCAGCAGCTTGAGTAGCGGGGGACTGGGGGAGACCCAGTACTTC
CDR3: CASSLSSGGLGETQYF

D: -
J: TRBJ2-2
V: TRBV4-1
size: -
DNA: TGCGCCAGCAGCCGCACACTAGCCGGGCGGGAGCTGTTTTTT
CDR3: CASSRTLAGRELFF

D: -
J: TRBJ2-1
V: TRBV7-2
size: -
DNA: TGTGCCAGCAGCTTAGCCACGAGCTCCTACAATGAGCAGTTCTTC
CDR3: CASSLATSSYNEQFF

D: -
J: TRBJ1-2
V: TRBV27
size: -
DNA: TGTGCCAGCAGTTTTTCGGACAGCCATAACTATGGCTACACCTTC
CDR3: CASSFSDSHNYGYTF

D: -
J: TRBJ2-1
V: TRBV7-8
size: -
DNA: TGTGCCAGCAGCTTAGGCAGGGCGGTGACCTACAATGAGCAGTTCTTC
CDR3: CASSLGRAVTYNEQFF

D: TRBD1
J: TRBJ2-7
V: TRBV6-5
size: few
DNA: TGTGCCAGCAGCAAAAACCGGGACAGCGACTACGAGCAGTACTTC
CDR3: CASSKNRDSDYEQYF

D: TRBD2
J: TRBJ2-1
V: TRBV19
size: -
DNA: TGTGCCAGTGAAAGTGGCGGGGGGATCAATGAGCAGTTCTTC
CDR3: CASESGGGINEQFF

D: TRBD1
J: TRBJ1-6
V: TRBV5-5
size: -
DNA: TGTGCCAGCAGCCTTACAGGGGGTAATTCACCCCTCCACTTT
CDR3: CASSLTGGNSPLHF

D: -
J: TRBJ2-1
V: TRBV5-1
size: -
DNA: TGCGCCAGCAGCTTGGCCTTGTACAATGAGCAGTTCTTC
CDR3: CASSLALYNEQFF

D: -
J: TRBJ2-7
V: TRBV19
size: -
DNA: TGTGCCAGTAGTGAAAACACAGGGATTCGGTACGAGCAGTACTTC
CDR3: CASSENTGIRYEQYF

D: -
J: TRBJ1-2
V: TRBV19
size: once
DNA: TGTGCCAGTAGTATGGTCCCGAGGGATGGCTACACCTTC
CDR3: CASSMVPRDGYTF

D: -
J: TRBJ2-7
V: TRBV14
size: -
DNA: TGTGCCAGCAGCCATCTAATTTCCTACGAGCAGTACTTC
CDR3: CASSHLISYEQYF

D: TRBD2
J: TRBJ2-2
V: TRBV4-1
size: few
DNA: TGCGCCAGCAGCCAAGCAGGACTAGCGGGGTCCGGGGAGCTGTTTTTT
CDR3: CASSQAGLAGSGELFF

D: -
J: TRBJ2-1
V: TRBV4-1
size: -
DNA: TGCGCCAGCAGCCAAGAGGGCCGGTCTAATGAGCAGTTCTTC
CDR3: CASSQEGRSNEQFF

D: -
J: TRBJ1-3
V: TRBV5-6
size: few
DNA: TGTGCCAGCAGCTTGTTTTCCGGCGGGACGTACACCATATATTTT
CDR3: CASSLFSGGTYTIYF

D: TRBD2
J: TRBJ2-7
V: TRBV29-1
size: -
DNA: TGCAGCGTTGCGGGAGGAGGTGGGAACGAGCAGTACTTC
CDR3: CSVAGGGGNEQYF

D: -
J: TRBJ1-4
V: TRBV27
size: -
DNA: TGTGCCAGCAGTTTTGCCGGGGGGGGAAAACTGTTTTTT
CDR3: CASSFAGGGKLFF

D: TRBD2
J: TRBJ2-3
V: TRBV6-1
size: -
DNA: TGTGCCAGCGGACTAGGGGTTGATGATACGCAGTATTTT
CDR3: CASGLGVDDTQYF

D: -
J: TRBJ1-2
V: TRBV28
size: -
DNA: TGTGCCAGCAGTTCTGGGGGCGTGGGCTACACCTTC
CDR3: CASSSGGVGYTF